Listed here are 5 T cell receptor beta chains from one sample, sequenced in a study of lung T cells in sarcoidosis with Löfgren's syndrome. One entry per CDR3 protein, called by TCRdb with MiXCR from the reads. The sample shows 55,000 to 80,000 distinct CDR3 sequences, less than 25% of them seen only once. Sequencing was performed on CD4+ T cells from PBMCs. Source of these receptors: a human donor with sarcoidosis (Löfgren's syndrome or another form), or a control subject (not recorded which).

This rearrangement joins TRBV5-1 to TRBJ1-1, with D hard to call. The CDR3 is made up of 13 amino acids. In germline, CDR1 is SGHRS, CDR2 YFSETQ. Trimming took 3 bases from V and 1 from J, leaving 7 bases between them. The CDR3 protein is CASSYTANTEAFF. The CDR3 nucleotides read TGCGCCAGCAGCTATACAGCGAACACTGAAGCTTTCTTT.

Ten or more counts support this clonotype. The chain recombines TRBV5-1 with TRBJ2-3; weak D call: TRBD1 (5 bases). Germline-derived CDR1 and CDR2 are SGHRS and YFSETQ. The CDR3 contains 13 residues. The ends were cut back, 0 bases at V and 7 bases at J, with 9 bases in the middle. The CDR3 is CASSLERGYTQYF. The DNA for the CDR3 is TGCGCCAGCAGCTTGGAAAGGGGTTATACGCAGTATTTT.

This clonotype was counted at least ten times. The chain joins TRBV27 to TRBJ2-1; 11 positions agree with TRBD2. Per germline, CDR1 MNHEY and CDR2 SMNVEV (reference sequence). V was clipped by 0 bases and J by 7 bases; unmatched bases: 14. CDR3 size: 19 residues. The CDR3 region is CASSLSMGPGLAEINEQFF. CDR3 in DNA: TGTGCCAGCAGTTTATCGATGGGCCCGGGACTAGCGGAAATTAATGAGCAGTTCTTC.

For the CDR3, the DNA is TGTGCCAGCAGGGGGGGCGGGAACTCCTACGAGCAGTACTTC. Encoded protein: CASRGGGNSYEQYF. The chain joins TRBV28 to TRBJ2-7; D may be TRBD1 or TRBD2 (6 bases each). The V end lost 6 bases, the J end lost 0 bases, and 12 bases lay between the germline ends. CDR1 MDHEN and CDR2 SYDVKM come from the germline V gene. CDR3 length: 14 amino acids.

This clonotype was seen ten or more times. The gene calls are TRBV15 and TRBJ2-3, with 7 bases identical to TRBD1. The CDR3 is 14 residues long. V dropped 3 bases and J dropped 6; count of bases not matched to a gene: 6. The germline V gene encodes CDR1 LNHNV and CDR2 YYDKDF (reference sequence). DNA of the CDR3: TGTGCCACCAGCAGGGACAGGCCCGGGGATACGCAGTATTTT. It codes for CATSRDRPGDTQYF.